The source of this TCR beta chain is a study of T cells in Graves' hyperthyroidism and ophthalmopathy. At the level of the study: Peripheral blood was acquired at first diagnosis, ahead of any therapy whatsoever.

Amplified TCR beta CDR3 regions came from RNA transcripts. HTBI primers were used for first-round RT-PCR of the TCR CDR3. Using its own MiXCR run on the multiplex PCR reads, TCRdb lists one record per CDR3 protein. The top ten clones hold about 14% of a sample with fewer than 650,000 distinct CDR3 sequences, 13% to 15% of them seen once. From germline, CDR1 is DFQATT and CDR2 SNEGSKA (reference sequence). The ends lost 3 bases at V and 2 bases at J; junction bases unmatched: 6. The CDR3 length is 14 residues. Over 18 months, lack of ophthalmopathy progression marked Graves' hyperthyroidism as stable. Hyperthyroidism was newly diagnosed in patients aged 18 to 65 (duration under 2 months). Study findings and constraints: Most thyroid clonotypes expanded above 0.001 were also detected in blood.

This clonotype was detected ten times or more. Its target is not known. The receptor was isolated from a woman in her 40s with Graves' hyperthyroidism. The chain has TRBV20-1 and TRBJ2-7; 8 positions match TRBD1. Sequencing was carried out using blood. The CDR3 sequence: CSASPGQGPYEQYF. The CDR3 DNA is TGCAGTGCTAGCCCCGGACAGGGTCCCTACGAGCAGTACTTC.